What follows are 25 T cell receptor beta chains derived from one specimen sequenced in a study of long-term antiretroviral therapy in people with HIV. The assay used was immunoSEQ (version v3.0), run at survey level. Assay used: immunoSEQ multiplex PCR; TCRdb lists only in-frame clones, some missing. This table has about 35,000 clones, roughly 79% appearing once. The starting material was unsorted PBMCs, obtained 3 years after starting antiretroviral therapy. These receptor sequences come from a man aged 50 to 59 with HIV.

V and J are TRBV7-3 and TRBJ1-5; no clear D gene. V was pared by 5 bases and J by 5 bases, with 19 bases between. This CDR3 has 16 residues. Per the germline V gene, CDR1 is SGHTA and CDR2 is FQGTGA. In DNA form, the CDR3 reads TGTGCCAGCAGCGGTGCCGGGCCACCAGGCGATCAGCCCCAGCATTTT. Translation gives CASSGAGPPGDQPQHF.

The chain links TRBV5-7 to TRBJ2-2; 9 positions match TRBD1. Being an ORF, TRBV5-7 has a function that is uncertain. The CDR3 totals 16 residues. J was trimmed by 2 bases and V by 4 bases; bases with no gene match: 6. As DNA, the CDR3 is TGTGCCAGCAGCGTGCCGGGACAGGGAAACACCGGGGAGCTGTTTTTT. Its translation is CASSVPGQGNTGELFF.

The V gene is TRBV18, the J gene TRBJ1-2; D is possibly TRBD1 (5 bases). The germline gives CDR1 KGHSH, CDR2 LQKENI. This CDR3 is 18 amino acids long. Trimming removed 3 bases from V and 4 bases from J, with 24 bases in between. DNA for the CDR3: TGTGCCAGCTCACCGGGGCCCAGGGAGAACGTCATAAGCTATGGCTACACCTTC. It yields the protein CASSPGPRENVISYGYTF.

This clone appeared a few times. The chain carries TRBV7-2 and TRBJ1-6; perhaps TRBD1 as D (6 bases). V dropped 0 bases and J dropped 9 bases, with 12 bases sitting between them. CDR3 size: 15 residues. Germline CDR1 is SGHTA and CDR2 is FQGNSA. This CDR3 reads CASSLAQGGGSPLHF. CDR3 sequence (DNA): TGTGCCAGCAGCTTAGCACAGGGAGGTGGTTCACCCCTCCACTTT.

This rearrangement joins TRBV5-1 to TRBJ2-7, with 12 positions matching TRBD2. After removal of 4 bases from V and 4 bases from J, the junction contained 6 bases not matched to a gene. The CDR3 consists of 15 residues. Per the germline V gene, CDR1 is SGHRS and CDR2 is YFSETQ. The CDR3 sequence is CASSKLAGGDYEQYF. CDR3 coding DNA: TGCGCCAGCAGCAAACTAGCGGGAGGTGATTACGAGCAGTACTTC. The full variable domain, rest sourced from reference TRBV5-1 and TRBJ2-7, is KAGVTQTPRYLIKTRGQQVTLSCSPISGHRSVSWYQQTPGQGLQFLFEYFSETQRNKGNFPGRFSGRQFSNSRSEMNVSTLELGDSALYLCASSKLAGGDYEQYFGPGTRLTVT.

V is TRBV18 and J is TRBJ2-5, with 10 nucleotides matching TRBD1. CDR3 size: 14 residues. V lost 4 bases to trimming and J lost 5 bases; unmatched junction nucleotides: 4. Germline CDR1 KGHSH, CDR2 LQKENI. CDR3 in amino acids: CASSLGQGRETQYF. The CDR3 nucleotides are TGTGCCAGCTCACTGGGACAGGGGCGGGAGACCCAGTACTTC.

The J gene is TRBJ2-4, the V gene TRBV30; TRBD2 aligns across 8 bases. The CDR3 length is 14 residues. V dropped 0 bases and J dropped 7; count of bases not matched to a gene: 5. Germline V gene data show CDR1 as GTSNPN and CDR2 as SVGIG (reference sequence). This CDR3 reads CAWSVRAGVNIQYF. DNA of the CDR3: TGTGCCTGGAGTGTACGAGCGGGAGTCAACATTCAGTACTTC.

This chain connects TRBV7-2 to TRBJ2-7, with 12 bases lining up with TRBD1. This CDR3 region has 16 residues. V dropped 1 base and J dropped 5; count of bases not matched to a gene: 6. CDR1 and CDR2 (germline): SGHTA, FQGNSA. For the CDR3, the DNA is TGTGCCAGCAGCTTAGGGGGGACAGGGGGCTTCCACGAGCAGTACTTC. Its protein is CASSLGGTGGFHEQYF.

V and J are TRBV7-2 and TRBJ2-5, with 9 bases matching TRBD1. CDR1 is SGHTA and CDR2 is FQGNSA in the germline V gene. This CDR3 is 17 amino acids long. The V gene end was trimmed by 3 bases and the J gene end by 5 bases; junction bases not matched to a gene: 13. In nucleotides, the CDR3 is TGTGCCAGCAGCTTCCGCGCCGGGACAGGGTTCTTGGAGACCCAGTACTTC. Amino acid sequence: CASSFRAGTGFLETQYF.

This chain links TRBV11-2 with TRBJ2-7, with TRBD2 as a possible D gene (6 bases). The CDR3 has 14 residues. V lost 3 bases and J lost 5, with 14 bases in between. CDR1 is SGHAT and CDR2 is FQNNGV in the germline V gene. The CDR3 DNA is TGTGCCAGCAGCTTCGGAGGGCTGTTCCACGAGCAGTACTTC. Its protein product is CASSFGGLFHEQYF.

The chain couples TRBV5-1 to TRBJ2-7; a weak D match, TRBD2 (5 bases). The CDR3 covers 14 residues. Germline V gene lookup returns CDR1 SGHRS and CDR2 YFSETQ. V lost 0 bases to trimming and J lost 0 bases, with 7 bases between them. CDR3 sequence reads: CASSLGAASYEQYF. The DNA for the CDR3 is TGCGCCAGCAGCTTGGGAGCGGCCTCCTACGAGCAGTACTTC.

J is TRBJ1-4 and V is TRBV5-8, with 7 bases lining up with TRBD1. The CDR3 totals 16 residues. The V segment lost 4 bases and the J segment 0 bases; nucleotides outside the gene matches: 6. Germline V CDR1 and CDR2: SGHTS, YDEGEE. This chain's CDR3 is CASSTGQSSTNEKLFF. The CDR3 DNA follows: TGTGCCAGCAGCACGGGACAGAGCTCAACTAATGAAAAACTGTTTTTT. Full variable domain (remainder filled in from reference TRBV5-8 and TRBJ1-4): EAGVTQSPTHLIKTRGQQATLRCSPISGHTSVYWYQQALGLGLQFLLWYDEGEERNRGNFPPRFSGRQFPNYSSELNVNALELEDSALYLCASSTGQSSTNEKLFFGSGTQLSVL.

This clone has more than one count but fewer than ten. The V and J genes are TRBV7-6 and TRBJ1-5; 10 nucleotides match TRBD1. This CDR3 spans 15 amino acids. In germline, CDR1 is SGHVS, CDR2 FNYEAQ. The junction had 7 bases not matched to a gene; V was cut back by 5 bases and J by 6 bases. CDR3 loop: CASSATDRGVQPQHF. The CDR3 region has the DNA TGTGCCAGCAGCGCAACGGACAGGGGGGTTCAGCCCCAGCATTTT.

The chain has TRBV7-2 and TRBJ1-6, with D perhaps TRBD1 (5 bases). This CDR3 spans 18 amino acids. Deletions cut 6 bases from V and 2 bases from J, with 20 bases between. Looked up from germline, CDR1 is SGHTA and CDR2 is FQGNSA. The CDR3 sequence: CASRLGGAGVAYNSPLHF. The CDR3, as DNA: TGTGCCAGCAGACTAGGCGGTGCGGGGGTTGCCTATAATTCACCCCTCCACTTT.

This chain joins TRBV19 and TRBJ1-5; D uncertain. Germline lookup yields CDR1 LNHDA and CDR2 SQIVND (reference sequence). This CDR3 has 14 residues. With 4 bases removed from V and 1 base from J, the gap between germline ends came to 8 bases. CDR3 region: CASSKIGSNQPQHF. For the CDR3, the DNA is TGTGCCAGTAGTAAGATAGGGAGCAATCAGCCCCAGCATTTT.

The genes are TRBV28 and TRBJ2-7; 8 bases map to TRBD2. Germline loops: CDR1 MDHEN, CDR2 SYDVKM. The CDR3 runs to 15 residues. The V gene end was trimmed by 5 bases and the J gene end by 7 bases; junction bases not matched to a gene: 13. CDR3 sequence: CASSPPILGGEEQYF. The CDR3 nucleotides read TGTGCCAGCAGTCCCCCCATCCTCGGGGGGGAGGAGCAGTACTTC. Filled out from reference TRBV28 and TRBJ2-7, the complete variable domain reads DVKVTQSSRYLVKRTGEKVFLECVQDMDHENMFWYRQDPGLGLRLIYFSYDVKMKEKGDIPEGYSVSREKKERFSLILESASTNQTSMYLCASSPPILGGEEQYFGPGTRLTVT.

The CDR3 reads CATSREEGGYDEQYF. As DNA, the CDR3 is TGTGCCACCAGCAGAGAGGAAGGGGGCTACGACGAGCAGTACTTC. The rearrangement links TRBV15 to TRBJ2-7, with TRBD1 matching 7 bases. After removal of 0 bases from V and 5 bases from J, the junction contained 7 bases not matched to a gene. The CDR3 contains 15 residues. From germline, CDR1 is LNHNV and CDR2 YYDKDF (reference sequence).

This sequence joins TRBV18 and TRBJ1-5, with D unresolved. This CDR3 region has 15 residues. V lost 2 bases and J 3 bases, leaving 11 bases between the germline ends. In germline, CDR1 is KGHSH, CDR2 LQKENI. CDR3 amino acids: CASSPGQGFNQPQHF. Written as DNA, the CDR3 is TGTGCCAGCTCACCAGGGCAAGGGTTCAATCAGCCCCAGCATTTT.

This sequence joins TRBV6-5 and TRBJ1-4; D may be TRBD1 (6 bases). Per germline, CDR1 MNHEY and CDR2 SVGAGI. V lost 8 bases to trimming and J lost 7 bases, with 14 bases between them. CDR3 length equals 13 residues. The CDR3 sequence: CASERGYREKLFF. CDR3 in DNA: TGTGCCAGCGAAAGGGGGTATCGTGAAAAACTGTTTTTT.

This clone turned up a few times. CDR3: CASSAIPLGTQYF. Here the CDR3 DNA reads TGTGCCAGCAGTGCGATCCCTCTAGGGACCCAGTACTTC. The rearrangement uses TRBV6-5 and TRBJ2-5, with unresolved D. CDR3 length: 13 residues. V lost 5 bases and J lost 7, with 14 bases in between. Germline CDR1 reads MNHEY; CDR2 reads SVGAGI.

The chain joins TRBV5-4 to TRBJ1-2; D gene ambiguous. CDR1 SGHNT and CDR2 YYREEE come from the germline V gene (reference sequence). This CDR3 is built from 14 residues. The V end was cut by 4 bases, the J end by 3 bases, with 13 bases between. In nucleotides, the CDR3 is TGTGCCAGCAGCCCGTCCCCTGGGGACTATGGCTACACCTTC. Translation: CASSPSPGDYGYTF.

This rearrangement joins TRBV7-9 to TRBJ2-2; no clear D gene. The V end lost 5 bases, the J end lost 0 bases, and 4 bases lay between the germline ends. Germline V gene sequence: CDR1 SEHNR, CDR2 FQNEAQ (reference sequence). The CDR3 loop spans 13 amino acids. CDR3 sequence reads: CASSLSNTGELFF. DNA for the CDR3: TGTGCCAGCAGCCTTTCGAACACCGGGGAGCTGTTTTTT.

The chain joins TRBV6-5 to TRBJ2-5; D may be TRBD2 (6 bases). V gave up 2 bases and J gave up 4 bases, with 8 bases separating them. The CDR3 has 13 amino acids. Germline V CDR1 and CDR2: MNHEY, SVGAGI. The DNA of the CDR3 is TGTGCCAGCAGTTACATGGGAGGAGAGACCCAGTACTTC. Its translation: CASSYMGGETQYF.

This clone was seen a handful of times. The gene calls are TRBV7-3 and TRBJ2-1; tentatively, D is TRBD2 (6 bases). CDR1 is SGHTA, CDR2 FQGTGA, per germline. V was clipped by 6 bases and J by 0 bases, with 9 bases between them. The CDR3 is made up of 14 amino acids. The CDR3 here is CASSTGGSYNEQFF. The CDR3 region has the DNA TGTGCCAGCAGTACCGGGGGCTCCTACAATGAGCAGTTCTTC.

The chain uses TRBV4-3 and TRBJ1-4, with unresolved D. V was pared by 1 base and J by 3 bases, with 15 bases between. Germline-derived CDR1 and CDR2 are LGHNA and YSLEER. The CDR3 length is 17 residues. CDR3 residues: CASSQGPSTGANEKLFF. CDR3 nucleotides: TGCGCCAGCAGCCAAGGGCCCTCAACGGGAGCTAATGAAAAACTGTTTTTT.